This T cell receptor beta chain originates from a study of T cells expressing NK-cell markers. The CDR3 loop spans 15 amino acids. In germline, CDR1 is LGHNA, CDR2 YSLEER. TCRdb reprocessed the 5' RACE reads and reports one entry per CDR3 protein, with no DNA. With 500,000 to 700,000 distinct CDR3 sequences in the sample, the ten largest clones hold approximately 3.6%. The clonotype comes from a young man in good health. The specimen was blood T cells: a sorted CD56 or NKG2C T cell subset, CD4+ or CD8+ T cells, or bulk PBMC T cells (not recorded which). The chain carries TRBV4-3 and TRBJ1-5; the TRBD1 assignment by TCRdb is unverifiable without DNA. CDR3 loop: CASSQDSTENQPQHF.